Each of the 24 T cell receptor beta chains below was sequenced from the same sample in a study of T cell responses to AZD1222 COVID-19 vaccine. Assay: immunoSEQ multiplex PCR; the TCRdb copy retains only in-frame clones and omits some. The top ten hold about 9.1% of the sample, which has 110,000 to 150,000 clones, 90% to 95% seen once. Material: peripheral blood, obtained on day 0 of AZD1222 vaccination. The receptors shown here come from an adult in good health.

CDR3 loop: CATSRATSRDRGIGETQYF. CDR3 in DNA: TGTGCCACCAGCAGAGCAACCTCCCGGGACAGGGGCATTGGAGAGACCCAGTACTTC. The chain joins TRBV15 to TRBJ2-5, with 10 nucleotides matching TRBD1. CDR1 is LNHNV, CDR2 YYDKDF, per germline (reference sequence). The CDR3 covers 19 residues. V lost 1 base to trimming and J lost 4 bases; unmatched junction nucleotides: 15.

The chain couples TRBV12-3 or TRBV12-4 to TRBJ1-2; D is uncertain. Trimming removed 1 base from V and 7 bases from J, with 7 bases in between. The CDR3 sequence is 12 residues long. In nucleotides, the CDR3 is TGTGCCAGCAGTTTAGAGTGGTCTGGCTACACCTTC. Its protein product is CASSLEWSGYTF.

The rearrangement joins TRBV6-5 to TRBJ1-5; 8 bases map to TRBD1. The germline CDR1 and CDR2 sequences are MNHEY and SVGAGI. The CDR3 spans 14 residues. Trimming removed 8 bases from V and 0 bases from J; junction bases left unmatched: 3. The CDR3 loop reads CASGTGYSNQPQHF. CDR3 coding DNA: TGTGCCAGCGGGACAGGTTATAGCAATCAGCCCCAGCATTTT.

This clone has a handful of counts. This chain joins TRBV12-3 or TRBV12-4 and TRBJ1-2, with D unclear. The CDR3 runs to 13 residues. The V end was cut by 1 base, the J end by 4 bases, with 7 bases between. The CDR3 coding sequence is TGTGCCAGCAGTTTAGACGGTCTCTATGGCTACACCTTC. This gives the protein CASSLDGLYGYTF.

The CDR3 sequence is CASSQYNEQFF. DNA for the CDR3: TGTGCCAGCAGCCAGTACAATGAGCAGTTCTTC. The chain couples TRBV5-6 to TRBJ2-1; D is ambiguous. Germline values: CDR1 SGHDT, CDR2 YYEEEE. This CDR3 comprises 11 residues. V gave up 4 bases and J gave up 4 bases, with 3 bases separating them. Using reference TRBV5-6 and TRBJ2-1 for the parts outside the CDR3, the full variable domain is DAGVTQSPTHLIKTRGQQVTLRCSPKSGHDTVSWYQQALGQGPQFIFQYYEEEERQRGNFPDRFSGHQFPNYSSELNVNALLLGDSALYLCASSQYNEQFFGPGTRLTVL.

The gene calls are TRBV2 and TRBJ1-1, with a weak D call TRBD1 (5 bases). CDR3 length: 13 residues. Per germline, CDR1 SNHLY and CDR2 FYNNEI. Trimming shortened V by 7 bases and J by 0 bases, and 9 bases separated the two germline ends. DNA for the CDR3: TGTGCCAGCAAAGGGGAAATGAACACTGAAGCTTTCTTT. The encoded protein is CASKGEMNTEAFF.

The CDR3 sequence: CASSYLGTGQRETQYF. Written as DNA, the CDR3 is TGTGCCAGCAGTTACTTAGGGACAGGGCAAAGAGAGACCCAGTACTTC. This chain connects TRBV6-5 to TRBJ2-5; 9 nucleotides agree with TRBD1. The J segment lost 4 bases and the V segment lost 1 base, leaving 7 bases of the junction unmatched. The CDR3 length is 16 residues. CDR1 is MNHEY and CDR2 is SVGAGI in the germline V gene.

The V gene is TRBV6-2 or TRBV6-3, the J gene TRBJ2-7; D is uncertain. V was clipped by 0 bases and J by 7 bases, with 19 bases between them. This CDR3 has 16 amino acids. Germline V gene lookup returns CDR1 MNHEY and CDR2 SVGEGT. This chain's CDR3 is CASSYSTHLSVWEQYF. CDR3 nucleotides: TGTGCCAGCAGTTACTCGACACACTTATCGGTTTGGGAGCAGTACTTC.

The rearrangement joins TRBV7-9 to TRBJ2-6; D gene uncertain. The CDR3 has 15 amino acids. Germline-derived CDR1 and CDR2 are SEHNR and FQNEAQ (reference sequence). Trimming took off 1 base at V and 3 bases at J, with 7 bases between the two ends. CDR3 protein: CASSLGGGGANVLTF. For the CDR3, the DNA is TGTGCCAGCAGCTTAGGGGGTGGTGGGGCCAACGTCCTGACTTTC.

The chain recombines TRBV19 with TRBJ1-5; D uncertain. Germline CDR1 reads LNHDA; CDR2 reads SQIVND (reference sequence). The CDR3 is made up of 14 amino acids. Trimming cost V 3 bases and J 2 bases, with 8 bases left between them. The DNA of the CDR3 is TGTGCCAGTAGTATTTTGATTGGCAATCAGCCCCAGCATTTT. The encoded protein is CASSILIGNQPQHF. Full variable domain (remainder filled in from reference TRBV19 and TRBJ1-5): DGGITQSPKYLFRKEGQNVTLSCEQNLNHDAMYWYRQDPGQGLRLIYYSQIVNDFQKGDIAEGYSVSREKKESFPLTVTSAQKNPTAFYLCASSILIGNQPQHFGDGTRLSIL.

The CDR3: CASSQTGRYGYTF. The CDR3 nucleotides are TGTGCCAGCAGTCAGACAGGGAGGTATGGCTACACCTTC. The chain is built from TRBV7-9 and TRBJ1-2, with TRBD1 matching 7 bases. Unmatched junction bases numbered 6, after V lost 6 bases and J lost 5 bases. CDR3 length: 13 residues. CDR1 and CDR2 from the germline V gene are SEHNR and FQNEAQ (reference sequence).

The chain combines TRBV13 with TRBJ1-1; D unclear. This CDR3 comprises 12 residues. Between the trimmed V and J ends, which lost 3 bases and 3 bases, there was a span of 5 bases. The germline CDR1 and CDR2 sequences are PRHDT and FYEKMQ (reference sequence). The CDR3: CASSFGDTEAFF. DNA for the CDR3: TGTGCCAGCAGCTTCGGTGACACTGAAGCTTTCTTT. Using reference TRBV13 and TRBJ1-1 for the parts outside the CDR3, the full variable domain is AAGVIQSPRHLIKEKRETATLKCYPIPRHDTVYWYQQGPGQDPQFLISFYEKMQSDKGSIPDRFSAQQFSDYHSELNMSSLELGDSALYFCASSFGDTEAFFGQGTRLTVV.

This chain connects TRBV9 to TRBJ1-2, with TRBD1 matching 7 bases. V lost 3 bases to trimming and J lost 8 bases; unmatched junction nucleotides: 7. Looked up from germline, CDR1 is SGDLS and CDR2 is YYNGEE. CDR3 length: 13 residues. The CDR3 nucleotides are TGTGCCAGCAGCGGAGACAGGGTAGGCGGCTACACCTTC. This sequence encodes CASSGDRVGGYTF.

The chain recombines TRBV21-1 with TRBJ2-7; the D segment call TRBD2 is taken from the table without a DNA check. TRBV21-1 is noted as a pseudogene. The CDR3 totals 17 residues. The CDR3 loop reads CASSKGESGGRFYEQYF. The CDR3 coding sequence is TGTGCCAGCAGCAAAGGAGAAAGCGGGGGCCGTTTCTACGAGCAGTACTTC.

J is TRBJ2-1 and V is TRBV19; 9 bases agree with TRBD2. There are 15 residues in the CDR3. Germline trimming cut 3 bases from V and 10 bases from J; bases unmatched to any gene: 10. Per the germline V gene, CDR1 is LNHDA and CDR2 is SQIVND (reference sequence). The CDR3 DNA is TGTGCCAGTAGTATTCTTCCAGCGGGGGGCAGGGAGCAGTTCTTC. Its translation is CASSILPAGGREQFF.

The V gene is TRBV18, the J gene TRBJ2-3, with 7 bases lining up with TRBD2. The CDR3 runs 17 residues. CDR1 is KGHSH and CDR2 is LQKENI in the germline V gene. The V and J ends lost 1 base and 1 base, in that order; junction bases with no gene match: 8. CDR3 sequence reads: CASSPLREGSGTDTQYF. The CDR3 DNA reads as TGTGCCAGCTCACCACTGAGGGAGGGGTCAGGCACAGATACGCAGTATTTT.

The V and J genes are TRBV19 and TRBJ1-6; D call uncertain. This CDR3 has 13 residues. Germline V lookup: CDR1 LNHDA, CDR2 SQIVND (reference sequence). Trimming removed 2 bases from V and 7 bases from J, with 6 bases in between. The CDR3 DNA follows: TGTGCCAGTAGTATATCACGGAATTCACCCCTCCACTTT. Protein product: CASSISRNSPLHF.

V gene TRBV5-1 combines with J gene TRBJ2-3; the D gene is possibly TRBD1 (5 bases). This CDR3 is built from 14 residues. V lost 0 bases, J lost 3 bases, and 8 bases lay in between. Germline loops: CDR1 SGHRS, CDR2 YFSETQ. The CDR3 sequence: CASSLDQGTDTQYF. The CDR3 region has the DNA TGCGCCAGCAGCTTGGATCAGGGAACAGATACGCAGTATTTT.

The CDR3 DNA is TGTGCCTATCTAAGGGGGCTCGGCTACACCTTC. Translation gives CAYLRGLGYTF. The chain carries TRBV30 and TRBJ1-2, with 7 bases fitting TRBD1. Germline V gene sequence: CDR1 GTSNPN, CDR2 SVGIG (reference sequence). CDR3 length: 11 residues. Losses at the gene ends were 7 bases for V and 8 bases for J; bases not matched to a gene: 7.

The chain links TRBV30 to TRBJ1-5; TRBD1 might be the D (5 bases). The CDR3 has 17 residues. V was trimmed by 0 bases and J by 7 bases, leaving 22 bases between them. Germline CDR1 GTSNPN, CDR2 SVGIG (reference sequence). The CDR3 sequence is CAWSVGRVSVYVQPQHF. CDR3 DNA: TGTGCCTGGAGTGTCGGCAGGGTGTCTGTGTATGTCCAGCCCCAGCATTTT.

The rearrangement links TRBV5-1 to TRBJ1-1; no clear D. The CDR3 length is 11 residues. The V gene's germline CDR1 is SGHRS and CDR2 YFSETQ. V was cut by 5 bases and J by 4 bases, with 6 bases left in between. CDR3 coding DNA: TGCGCCAGCAGACCCGGCACTGAAGCTTTCTTT. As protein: CASRPGTEAFF.

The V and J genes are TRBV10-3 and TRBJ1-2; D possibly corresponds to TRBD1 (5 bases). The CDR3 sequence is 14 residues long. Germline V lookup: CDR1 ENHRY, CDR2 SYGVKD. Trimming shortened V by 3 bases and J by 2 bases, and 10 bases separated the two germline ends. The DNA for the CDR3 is TGTGCCATCAGTGACCCCGACAGAAACTATGGCTACACCTTC. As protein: CAISDPDRNYGYTF.

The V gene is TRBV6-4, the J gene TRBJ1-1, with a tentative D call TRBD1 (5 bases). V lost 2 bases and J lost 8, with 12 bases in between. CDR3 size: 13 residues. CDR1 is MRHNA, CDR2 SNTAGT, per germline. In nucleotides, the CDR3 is TGTGCCAGCAGTGACGAAGTAGGACAAGAAGCTTTCTTT. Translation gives CASSDEVGQEAFF.

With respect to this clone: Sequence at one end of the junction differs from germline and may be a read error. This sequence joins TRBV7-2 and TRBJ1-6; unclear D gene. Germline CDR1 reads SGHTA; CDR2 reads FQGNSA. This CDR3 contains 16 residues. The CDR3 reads CASSSHGPGVDSPLHF. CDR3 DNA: TGTGCCAGCAGCTCCCATGGCCCCGGGGTGGATTCACCTCTCCACTTT. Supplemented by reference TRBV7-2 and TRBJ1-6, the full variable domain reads GAGVSQSPSNKVTEKGKDVELRCDPISGHTALYWYRQSLGQGLEFLIYFQGNSAPDKSGLPSDRFSAERTGGSVSTLTIQRTQQEDSAVYLCASSSHGPGVDSPLHFGNGTRLTVT.